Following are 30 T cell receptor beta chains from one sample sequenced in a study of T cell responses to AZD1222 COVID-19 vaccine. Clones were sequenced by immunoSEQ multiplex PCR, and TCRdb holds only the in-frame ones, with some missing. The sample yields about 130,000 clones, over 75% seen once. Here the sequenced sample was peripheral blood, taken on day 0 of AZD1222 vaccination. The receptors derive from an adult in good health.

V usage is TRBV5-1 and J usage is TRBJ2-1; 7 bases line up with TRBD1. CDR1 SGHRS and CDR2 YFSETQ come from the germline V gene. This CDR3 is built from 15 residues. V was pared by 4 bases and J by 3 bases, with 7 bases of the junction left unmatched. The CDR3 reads CASSLDRYRYNEQFF. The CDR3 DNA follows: TGCGCCAGCAGCCTGGACAGGTACCGCTACAATGAGCAGTTCTTC.

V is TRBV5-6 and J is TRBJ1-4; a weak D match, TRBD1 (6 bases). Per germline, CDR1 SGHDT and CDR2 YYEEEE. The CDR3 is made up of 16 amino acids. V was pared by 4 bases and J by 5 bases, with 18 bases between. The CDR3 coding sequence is TGTGCCAGCAGCCCTTCAACAGGGAGGGGAAATGAAAAACTGTTTTTT. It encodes CASSPSTGRGNEKLFF.

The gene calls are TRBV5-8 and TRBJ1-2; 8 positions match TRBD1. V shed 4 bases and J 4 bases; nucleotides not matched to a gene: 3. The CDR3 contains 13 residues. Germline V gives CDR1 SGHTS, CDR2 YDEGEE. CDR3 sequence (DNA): TGTGCCAGCAGCAACAGGGGGGTCTATGGCTACACCTTC. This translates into CASSNRGVYGYTF.

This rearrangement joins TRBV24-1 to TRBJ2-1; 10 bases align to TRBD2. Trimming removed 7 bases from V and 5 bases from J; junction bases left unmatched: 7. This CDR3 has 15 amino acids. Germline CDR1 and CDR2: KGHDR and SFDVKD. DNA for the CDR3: TGTGCCACCAGGAAAACTAGCGGGGTTAACAATGAGCAGTTCTTC. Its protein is CATRKTSGVNNEQFF.

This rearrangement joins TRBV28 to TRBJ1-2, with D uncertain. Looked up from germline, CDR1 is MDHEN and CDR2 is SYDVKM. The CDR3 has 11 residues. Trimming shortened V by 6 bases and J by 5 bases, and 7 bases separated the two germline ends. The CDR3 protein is CASRNLYGYTF. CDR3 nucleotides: TGTGCCAGCAGGAACCTTTATGGCTACACCTTC.

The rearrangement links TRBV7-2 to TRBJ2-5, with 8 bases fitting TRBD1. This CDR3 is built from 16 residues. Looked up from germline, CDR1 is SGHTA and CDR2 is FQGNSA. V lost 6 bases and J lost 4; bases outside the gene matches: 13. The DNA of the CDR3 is TGTGCCAGCAGTATTATGTTCACAGGGGGTGGAGAGACCCAGTACTTC. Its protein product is CASSIMFTGGGETQYF.

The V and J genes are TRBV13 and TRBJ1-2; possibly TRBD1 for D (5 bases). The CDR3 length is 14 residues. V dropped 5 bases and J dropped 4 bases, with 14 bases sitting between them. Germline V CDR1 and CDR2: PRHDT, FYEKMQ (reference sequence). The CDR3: CASSPNRIRYGYTF. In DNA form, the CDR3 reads TGTGCCAGCAGCCCCAACAGGATCCGCTATGGCTACACCTTC.

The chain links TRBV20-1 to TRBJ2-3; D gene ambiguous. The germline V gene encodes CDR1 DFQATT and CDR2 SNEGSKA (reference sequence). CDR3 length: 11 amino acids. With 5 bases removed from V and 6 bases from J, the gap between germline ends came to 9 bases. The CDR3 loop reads CSAPWGDTQYF. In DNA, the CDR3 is TGCAGTGCTCCCTGGGGTGATACGCAGTATTTT.

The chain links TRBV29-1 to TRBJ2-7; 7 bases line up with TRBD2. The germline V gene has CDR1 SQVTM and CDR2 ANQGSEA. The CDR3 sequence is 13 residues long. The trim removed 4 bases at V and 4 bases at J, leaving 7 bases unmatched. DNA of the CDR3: TGCAGCGTTGCCACGCGGGGGAAGTACGAGCAGTACTTC. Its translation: CSVATRGKYEQYF.

This CDR3 reads CASSIAKGGRNSPLHF. DNA of the CDR3: TGTGCCAGTAGTATTGCGAAGGGGGGGCGGAATTCACCCCTCCACTTT. V usage is TRBV19 and J usage is TRBJ1-6, with D maybe TRBD1 (6 bases). V dropped 3 bases and J dropped 7 bases, with 16 bases sitting between them. The germline V gene encodes CDR1 LNHDA and CDR2 SQIVND (reference sequence). The CDR3 is made up of 16 amino acids.

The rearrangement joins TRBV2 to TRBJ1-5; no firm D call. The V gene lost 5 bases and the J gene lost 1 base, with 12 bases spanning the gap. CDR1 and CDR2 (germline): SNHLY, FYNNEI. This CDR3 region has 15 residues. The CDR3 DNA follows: TGTGCCAGCAGTCCCGGACTGGACAGCAATCAGCCCCAGCATTTT. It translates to CASSPGLDSNQPQHF.

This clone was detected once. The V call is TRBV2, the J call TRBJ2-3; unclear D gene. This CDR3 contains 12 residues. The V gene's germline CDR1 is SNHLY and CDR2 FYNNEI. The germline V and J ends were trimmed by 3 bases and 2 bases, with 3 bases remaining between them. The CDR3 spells CASSDHTDTQYF. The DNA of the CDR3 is TGTGCCAGCAGTGACCACACAGATACGCAGTATTTT.

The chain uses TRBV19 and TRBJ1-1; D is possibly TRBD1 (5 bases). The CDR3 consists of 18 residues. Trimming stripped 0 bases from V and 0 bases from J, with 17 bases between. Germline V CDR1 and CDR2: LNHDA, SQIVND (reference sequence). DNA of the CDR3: TGTGCCAGTAGTATAGATCTCCCAGGGTTTGAAATGAACACTGAAGCTTTCTTT. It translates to CASSIDLPGFEMNTEAFF.

CDR3 sequence reads: CASSLDQGDTQYF. For the CDR3, the DNA is TGTGCCAGCAGTTTGGACCAGGGAGATACGCAGTATTTT. The chain recombines TRBV12-3 or TRBV12-4 with TRBJ2-3, with D possibly being TRBD1 (5 bases). The CDR3 consists of 13 residues. V shed 3 bases and J shed 5 bases, with 9 bases lying between them.

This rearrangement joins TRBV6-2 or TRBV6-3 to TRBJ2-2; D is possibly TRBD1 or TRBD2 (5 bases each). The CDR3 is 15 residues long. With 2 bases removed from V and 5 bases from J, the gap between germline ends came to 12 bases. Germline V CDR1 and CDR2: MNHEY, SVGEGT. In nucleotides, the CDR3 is TGTGCCAGCAGTTACGGCAGGGACCGGACCGGGGAGCTGTTTTTT. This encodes CASSYGRDRTGELFF.

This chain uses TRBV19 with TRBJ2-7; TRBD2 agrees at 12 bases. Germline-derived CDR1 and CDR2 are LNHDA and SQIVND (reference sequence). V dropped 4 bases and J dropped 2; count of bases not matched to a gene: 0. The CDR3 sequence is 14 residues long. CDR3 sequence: CASSRLAGAYEQYF. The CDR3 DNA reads TGTGCCAGTAGTAGACTAGCGGGGGCCTACGAGCAGTACTTC.

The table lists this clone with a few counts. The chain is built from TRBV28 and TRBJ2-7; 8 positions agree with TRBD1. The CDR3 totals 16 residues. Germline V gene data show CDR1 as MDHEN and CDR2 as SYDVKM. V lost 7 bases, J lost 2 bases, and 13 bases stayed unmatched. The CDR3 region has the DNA TGTGCCAGCACCCCACTCCCCCGGGACAGGACCTACGAGCAGTACTTC. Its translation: CASTPLPRDRTYEQYF.

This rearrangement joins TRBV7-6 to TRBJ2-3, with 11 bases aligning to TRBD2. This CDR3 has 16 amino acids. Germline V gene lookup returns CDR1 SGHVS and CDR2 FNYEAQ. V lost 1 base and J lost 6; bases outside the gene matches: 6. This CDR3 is CASSLELAGAADTQYF. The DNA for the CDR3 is TGTGCCAGCAGCTTAGAACTAGCGGGGGCGGCGGATACGCAGTATTTT.

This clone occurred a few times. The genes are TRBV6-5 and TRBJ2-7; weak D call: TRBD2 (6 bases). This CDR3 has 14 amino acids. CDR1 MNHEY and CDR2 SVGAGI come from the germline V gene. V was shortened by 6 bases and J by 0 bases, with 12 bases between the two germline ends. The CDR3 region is CASSPRGTSYEQYF. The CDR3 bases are TGTGCCAGCAGCCCCCGGGGGACCTCCTACGAGCAGTACTTC.

The DNA for the CDR3 is TGTGCCAGCAGCGACCCCGGACAGGGGGACCCATATGGCTACACCTTC. Translated: CASSDPGQGDPYGYTF. The chain has TRBV9 and TRBJ1-2; 10 bases are shared with TRBD1. The ends lost 3 bases at V and 5 bases at J; junction bases unmatched: 10. This CDR3 is built from 16 residues. CDR1 and CDR2 (germline): SGDLS, YYNGEE.

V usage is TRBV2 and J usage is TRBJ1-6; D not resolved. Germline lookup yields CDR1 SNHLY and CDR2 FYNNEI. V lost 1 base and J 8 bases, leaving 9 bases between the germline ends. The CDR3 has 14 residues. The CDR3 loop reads CASSEGARYSPLHF. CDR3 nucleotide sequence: TGTGCCAGCAGTGAAGGGGCGCGGTATTCACCCCTCCACTTT.

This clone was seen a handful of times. The CDR3 DNA follows: TGTGCCAGCGAGGGGGCGACTGAAGCTTTCTTT. Amino acid sequence: CASEGATEAFF. This chain uses TRBV28 with TRBJ1-1, with 7 bases that match TRBD1. The CDR3 covers 11 residues. J lost 5 bases, V lost 8 bases, and 2 bases had no gene match. Germline CDR1 MDHEN, CDR2 SYDVKM.

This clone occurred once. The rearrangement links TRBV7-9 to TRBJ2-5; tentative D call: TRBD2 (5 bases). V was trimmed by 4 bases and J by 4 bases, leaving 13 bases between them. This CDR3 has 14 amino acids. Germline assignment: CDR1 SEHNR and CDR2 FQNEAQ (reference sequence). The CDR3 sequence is CASSSTRVRETQYF. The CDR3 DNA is TGTGCCAGCAGCTCCACTAGGGTTAGAGAGACCCAGTACTTC. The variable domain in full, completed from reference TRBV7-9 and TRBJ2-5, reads DTGVSQNPRHKITKRGQNVTFRCDPISEHNRLYWYRQTLGQGPEFLTYFQNEAQLEKSRLLSDRFSAERPKGSFSTLEIQRTEQGDSAMYLCASSSTRVRETQYFGPGTRLLVL.

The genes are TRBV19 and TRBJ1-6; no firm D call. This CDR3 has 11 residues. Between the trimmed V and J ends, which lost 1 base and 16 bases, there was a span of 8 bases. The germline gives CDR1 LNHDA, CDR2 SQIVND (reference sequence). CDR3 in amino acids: CASSIGPFLHF. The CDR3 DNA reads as TGTGCCAGTAGTATAGGGCCCTTTCTCCACTTT. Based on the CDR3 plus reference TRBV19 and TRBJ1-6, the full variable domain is DGGITQSPKYLFRKEGQNVTLSCEQNLNHDAMYWYRQDPGQGLRLIYYSQIVNDFQKGDIAEGYSVSREKKESFPLTVTSAQKNPTAFYLCASSIGPFLHFGNGTRLTVT.

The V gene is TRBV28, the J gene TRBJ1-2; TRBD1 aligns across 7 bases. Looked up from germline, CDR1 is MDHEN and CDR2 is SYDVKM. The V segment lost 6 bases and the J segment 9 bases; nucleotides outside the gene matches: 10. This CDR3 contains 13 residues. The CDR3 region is CASSRRDRSSYTF. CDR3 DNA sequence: TGTGCCAGCAGCCGCCGGGACAGAAGTAGCTACACCTTC.

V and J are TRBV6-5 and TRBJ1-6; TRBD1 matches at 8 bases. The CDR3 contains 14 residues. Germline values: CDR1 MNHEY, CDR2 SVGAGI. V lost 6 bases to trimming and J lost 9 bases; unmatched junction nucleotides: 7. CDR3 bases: TGTGCCAGCAGAGGGACAGGAATAACTTCACCCCTCCACTTT. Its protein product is CASRGTGITSPLHF.

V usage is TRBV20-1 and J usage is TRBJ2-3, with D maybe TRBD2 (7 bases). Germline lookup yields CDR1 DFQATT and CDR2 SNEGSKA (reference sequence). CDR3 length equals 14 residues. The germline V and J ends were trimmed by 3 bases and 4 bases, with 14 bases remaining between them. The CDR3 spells CSASDGRGADTQYF. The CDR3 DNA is TGCAGTGCTAGTGATGGGAGGGGGGCAGATACGCAGTATTTT.

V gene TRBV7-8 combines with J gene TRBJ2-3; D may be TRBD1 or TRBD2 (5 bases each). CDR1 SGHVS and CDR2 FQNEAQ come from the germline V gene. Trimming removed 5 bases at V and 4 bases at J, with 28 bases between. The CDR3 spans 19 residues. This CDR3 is CASSTGHGEGGPGPDTQYF. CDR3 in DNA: TGTGCCAGCAGCACCGGACACGGCGAGGGCGGCCCCGGACCAGATACGCAGTATTTT.

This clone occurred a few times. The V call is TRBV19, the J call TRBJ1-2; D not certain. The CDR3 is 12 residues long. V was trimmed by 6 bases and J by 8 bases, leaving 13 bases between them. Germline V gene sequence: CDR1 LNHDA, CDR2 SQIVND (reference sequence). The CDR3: CASSPASGGYTF. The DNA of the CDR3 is TGTGCCAGTAGCCCGGCGTCCGGGGGCTACACCTTC.

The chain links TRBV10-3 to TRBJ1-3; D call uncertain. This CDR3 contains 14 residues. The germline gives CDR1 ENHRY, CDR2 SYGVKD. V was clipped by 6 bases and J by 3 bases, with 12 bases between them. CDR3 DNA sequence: TGTGCCATCAGGGATGAAAAGAGTGGAAACACCATATATTTT. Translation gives CAIRDEKSGNTIYF.